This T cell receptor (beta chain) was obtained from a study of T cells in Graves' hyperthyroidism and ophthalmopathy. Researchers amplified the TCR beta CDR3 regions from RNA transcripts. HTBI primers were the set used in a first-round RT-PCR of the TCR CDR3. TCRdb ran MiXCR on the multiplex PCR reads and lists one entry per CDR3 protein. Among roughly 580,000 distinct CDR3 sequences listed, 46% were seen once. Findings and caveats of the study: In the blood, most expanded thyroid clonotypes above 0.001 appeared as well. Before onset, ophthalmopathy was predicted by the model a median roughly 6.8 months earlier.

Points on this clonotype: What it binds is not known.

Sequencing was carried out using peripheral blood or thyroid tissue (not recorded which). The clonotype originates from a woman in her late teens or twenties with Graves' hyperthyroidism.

The CDR3, as DNA: TGTGCCAGCAGACCGGGACACCCGAACACTGAAGCTTTCTTT. This gives the protein CASRPGHPNTEAFF. The chain links TRBV25-1 to TRBJ1-1; weak D call: TRBD1 (6 bases). V was clipped by 6 bases and J by 1 base, with 12 bases between them. The CDR3 loop spans 14 amino acids. Germline V gene data show CDR1 as MGHDK and CDR2 as SYGVNS.